These 23 T cell receptor beta chains were sequenced from one sample in a study of blood T cell repertoires in COVID-19. Some clones are missing from TCRdb's copy, which holds only in-frame ones; the method was immunoSEQ multiplex PCR. The profile shows 150,000 to 250,000 clones, around 80% of them singletons. Sequencing input: peripheral blood. These receptor sequences come from a human donor with acute or convalescent COVID-19. The donor label of this sample is uncertain.

V is TRBV18 and J is TRBJ1-6; D is possibly TRBD1 (5 bases). Trimming stripped 5 bases from V and 6 bases from J, with 8 bases between. Germline V gene lookup returns CDR1 KGHSH and CDR2 LQKENI. CDR3 length: 13 amino acids. CDR3 sequence reads: CASSGTSNSPLHF. Here the CDR3 DNA reads TGTGCCAGCTCAGGGACTTCTAATTCACCCCTCCACTTT.

This clone is a singleton in its sample. The rearrangement links TRBV30 to TRBJ1-1; no clear D gene. Deletions cut 5 bases from V and 3 bases from J, with 10 bases between. The CDR3 runs to 12 residues. From germline, CDR1 is GTSNPN and CDR2 SVGIG (reference sequence). This chain's CDR3 is CAWARGYTEAFF. In DNA form, the CDR3 reads TGTGCCTGGGCCCGGGGATACACTGAAGCTTTCTTT.

This clone was counted once. This chain connects TRBV18 to TRBJ2-7, with 7 nucleotides matching TRBD1. The CDR3 totals 14 residues. Germline V CDR1 and CDR2: KGHSH, LQKENI. V shed 5 bases and J 3 bases; nucleotides not matched to a gene: 7. The DNA for the CDR3 is TGTGCCAGCTCATCTACAGGGGCTGGCTACGAGCAGTACTTC. Protein sequence: CASSSTGAGYEQYF.

This sequence joins TRBV5-1 and TRBJ2-3, with 10 bases fitting TRBD2. Germline CDR1 SGHRS, CDR2 YFSETQ. The CDR3 runs 16 residues. Unmatched junction bases numbered 9, after V lost 4 bases and J lost 4 bases. DNA for the CDR3: TGCGCCAGCAGCCCCCGGGCTAGCGGGAGCTCAGATACGCAGTATTTT. Translating gives CASSPRASGSSDTQYF.

The chain couples TRBV29-1 to TRBJ1-2, with D possibly matching TRBD1 (6 bases). The CDR3 loop spans 12 amino acids. CDR1 and CDR2 from the germline V gene are SQVTM and ANQGSEA. V gave up 7 bases and J gave up 8 bases, with 17 bases separating them. DNA of the CDR3: TGCAGCGGGGGGGTCAGGGGTAGCGGCTACACCTTC. Its translation: CSGGVRGSGYTF.

The rearrangement joins TRBV28 to TRBJ2-1; D unclear. Trimming removed 2 bases from V and 3 bases from J, with 8 bases in between. The CDR3 contains 14 residues. Germline V gene data show CDR1 as MDHEN and CDR2 as SYDVKM. The CDR3 region has the DNA TGTGCCAGCAGTTTACCGCCCAGCTACAATGAGCAGTTCTTC. Amino acid sequence: CASSLPPSYNEQFF.

The chain is built from TRBV24-1 and TRBJ2-1; 12 positions agree with TRBD2. J was trimmed by 0 bases and V by 2 bases; bases with no gene match: 1. The CDR3 sequence is 17 residues long. Germline CDR1 reads KGHDR; CDR2 reads SFDVKD. The CDR3 spells CATSDSLAGGSYNEQFF. The CDR3 region has the DNA TGTGCCACCAGTGATTCACTAGCGGGAGGCTCCTACAATGAGCAGTTCTTC.

The chain uses TRBV3-1 (or the pseudogene TRBV3-2) and TRBJ2-5, with TRBD2 matching over 13 bases. The ends lost 4 bases at V and 5 bases at J; junction bases unmatched: 7. Germline CDR1 LGHDT, CDR2 YNNKEL (reference sequence). This CDR3 contains 16 residues. CDR3: CASSLWTSGSQETQYF. The CDR3 nucleotides read TGTGCCAGCAGCCTATGGACTAGCGGGAGTCAGGAGACCCAGTACTTC.

V gene TRBV6-5 combines with J gene TRBJ1-5, with 10 nucleotides matching TRBD1. V lost 6 bases to trimming and J lost 1 base; unmatched junction nucleotides: 0. Germline-derived CDR1 and CDR2 are MNHEY and SVGAGI. The CDR3 spans 14 residues. The CDR3 protein is CASRGQGSNQPQHF. CDR3 in DNA: TGTGCCAGCAGGGGACAGGGGAGCAATCAGCCCCAGCATTTT.

The chain recombines TRBV2 with TRBJ2-3, with unresolved D. This CDR3 is 15 amino acids long. Per germline, CDR1 SNHLY and CDR2 FYNNEI. Trimming took 0 bases from V and 1 from J, leaving 8 bases between them. The CDR3 protein is CASSEAPGGTDTQYF. In nucleotides, the CDR3 is TGTGCCAGCAGTGAAGCGCCAGGTGGCACAGATACGCAGTATTTT.

The chain links TRBV6-5 to TRBJ1-1, with TRBD1 identical over 8 bases. There are 12 residues in the CDR3. Germline values: CDR1 MNHEY, CDR2 SVGAGI. V was pared by 7 bases and J by 3 bases, with 1 base of the junction left unmatched. DNA of the CDR3: TGTGCCAGCAACAGGGGGGACACTGAAGCTTTCTTT. This encodes CASNRGDTEAFF.

The chain links TRBV18 to TRBJ1-5, with D tentatively TRBD1 (5 bases). Germline CDR1 KGHSH, CDR2 LQKENI. Trimming took 6 bases from V and 3 from J, leaving 15 bases between them. This CDR3 spans 15 amino acids. The CDR3: CASSISTDSNQPQHF. The CDR3 DNA sequence: TGTGCCAGCTCGATTTCGACAGATTCCAATCAGCCCCAGCATTTT.

The chain employs TRBV5-1 and TRBJ2-1; perhaps TRBD2 as D (6 bases). The V gene's germline CDR1 is SGHRS and CDR2 YFSETQ. The V end lost 5 bases, the J end lost 0 bases, and 12 bases lay between the germline ends. The CDR3 is 15 residues long. The CDR3 is CASRGDSSSYNEQFF. The DNA for the CDR3 is TGCGCCAGCAGGGGGGACTCCAGCTCCTACAATGAGCAGTTCTTC.

The CDR3 region has the DNA TGTGCCAGCAGCGTAGACGTGGGAGGGGAGACCCAGTACTTC. Translation gives CASSVDVGGETQYF. The V call is TRBV9, the J call TRBJ2-5; 7 nucleotides match TRBD2. Germline CDR1 reads SGDLS; CDR2 reads YYNGEE. This CDR3 is 14 amino acids long. The trim removed 0 bases at V and 5 bases at J, leaving 4 bases unmatched.

This chain uses TRBV27 with TRBJ2-4; 8 nucleotides line up with TRBD1. In germline, CDR1 is MNHEY, CDR2 SMNVEV (reference sequence). The J segment lost 0 bases and the V segment lost 2 bases, leaving 6 bases of the junction unmatched. The CDR3 covers 17 residues. The CDR3 DNA sequence: TGTGCCAGCAGTTTAGATGGACAGGGAGTAGCCAAAAACATTCAGTACTTC. Its translation is CASSLDGQGVAKNIQYF.

This chain uses TRBV9 with TRBJ1-3; D remains ambiguous. V was cut by 4 bases and J by 0 bases, with 23 bases left in between. Germline assignment: CDR1 SGDLS and CDR2 YYNGEE. The CDR3 consists of 19 residues. CDR3 in DNA: TGTGCCAGCAGCCCACTTTGGCGGGTAACCCTAGGCTCTGGAAACACCATATATTTT. This gives the protein CASSPLWRVTLGSGNTIYF.

The chain uses TRBV5-1 and TRBJ2-3; TRBD2 aligns across 13 bases. V shed 3 bases, J shed 8 bases, and the junction held 18 bases outside the gene matches. CDR3 length: 19 residues. Germline V lookup: CDR1 SGHRS, CDR2 YFSETQ. CDR3: CASSSHTLFTSGRAGTQYF. In nucleotides, the CDR3 is TGCGCCAGCAGCTCACACACCCTATTCACTAGCGGGAGGGCCGGTACGCAGTATTTT. Full variable domain (rest looked up from reference TRBV5-1 and TRBJ2-3): KAGVTQTPRYLIKTRGQQVTLSCSPISGHRSVSWYQQTPGQGLQFLFEYFSETQRNKGNFPGRFSGRQFSNSRSEMNVSTLELGDSALYLCASSSHTLFTSGRAGTQYFGPGTRLTVL.

V and J are TRBV18 and TRBJ2-7; weak D call: TRBD1 (6 bases). Germline V CDR1 and CDR2: KGHSH, LQKENI. This CDR3 is built from 19 residues. Trimming left V 3 bases short and J 1 base short, with 25 bases between. The CDR3 is CASSPLLGQPKSVSYEQYF. CDR3 DNA: TGTGCCAGCTCACCGCTACTTGGACAGCCGAAGTCAGTTTCCTACGAGCAGTACTTC.

This clone was counted a few times. This CDR3 is CASSSAGFSYEQYF. The CDR3 DNA sequence: TGCGCCAGCAGTTCAGCGGGATTCTCCTACGAGCAGTACTTC. The rearrangement links TRBV5-1 to TRBJ2-7; 7 bases agree with TRBD2. With V trimmed by 5 bases and J by 0 bases, 5 bases remained unmatched. The germline V gene encodes CDR1 SGHRS and CDR2 YFSETQ. The CDR3 is made up of 14 amino acids.

V usage is TRBV5-1 and J usage is TRBJ2-5; 10 bases map to TRBD1. Germline V gene sequence: CDR1 SGHRS, CDR2 YFSETQ. The V and J ends lost 4 bases and 4 bases, in that order; junction bases with no gene match: 7. CDR3 length: 15 residues. The CDR3 sequence: CASSRDRGLGETQYF. The CDR3 DNA is TGCGCCAGCAGCCGGGACAGGGGTTTAGGAGAGACCCAGTACTTC.

The V and J genes are TRBV9 and TRBJ2-3; TRBD2 aligns across 9 bases. CDR3 length: 18 amino acids. V lost 3 bases and J lost 4; bases outside the gene matches: 15. Germline V gives CDR1 SGDLS, CDR2 YYNGEE. CDR3 nucleotide sequence: TGTGCCAGCAGCGCTTTCACGACTAGAGCGGGAGGAGCAGATACGCAGTATTTT. Protein sequence: CASSAFTTRAGGADTQYF.

This clone was picked up a small number of times. The chain employs TRBV6-5 and TRBJ1-1, with D perhaps matching TRBD1 (6 bases). Deletions cut 2 bases from V and 4 bases from J, with 14 bases between. The CDR3 covers 15 residues. The germline V gene has CDR1 MNHEY and CDR2 SVGAGI. CDR3 sequence: CASSYHQRGFTEAFF. The CDR3 DNA follows: TGTGCCAGCAGTTACCACCAGAGGGGGTTCACTGAAGCTTTCTTT.

This clone was seen a few times. The gene calls are TRBV5-1 and TRBJ2-7; 11 bases map to TRBD1. The CDR3 is 16 residues long. CDR1 and CDR2 (germline): SGHRS, YFSETQ. The J segment lost 6 bases and the V segment lost 3 bases, leaving 11 bases of the junction unmatched. The CDR3 bases are TGCGCCAGCAGCTATACCGGGACAGGGGGTTCGATCGAGCAGTACTTC. Its protein product is CASSYTGTGGSIEQYF.